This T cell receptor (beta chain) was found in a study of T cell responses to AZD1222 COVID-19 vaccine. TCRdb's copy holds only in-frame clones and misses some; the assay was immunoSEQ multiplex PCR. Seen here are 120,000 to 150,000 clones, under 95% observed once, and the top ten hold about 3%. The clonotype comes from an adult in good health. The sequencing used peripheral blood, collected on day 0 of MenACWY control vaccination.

The CDR3 spells CASSLWDSGPYNSPLHF. CDR3 nucleotide sequence: TGTGCCAGCAGTTTATGGGACTCCGGACCCTATAATTCACCCCTCCACTTT. V usage is TRBV27 and J usage is TRBJ1-6; D possibly corresponds to TRBD1 (5 bases). The CDR3 consists of 17 residues. V lost 1 base and J lost 2, with 12 bases in between. Germline-derived CDR1 and CDR2 are MNHEY and SMNVEV (reference sequence).